The 22 T cell receptor beta chains given below trace back to one sample, sequenced in a study of human T cells and chemical hapten exposure. MiXCR was run by TCRdb on the RACE reads, yielding one entry per CDR3 protein. The sample has over 35,000 distinct CDR3 sequences; 8% to 9% are singletons. The time point: patch test 2, 6 weeks after DPC sensitization. Treatment denoted: therapeutic diphenylcyclopropenone sensitization with weekly scalp DPC. Sequenced material: whole blood, taken in connection with sensitization to the hapten diphenylcyclopropenone (DPC). The receptors were gathered from a woman aged 35 to 49 with alopecia areata. Some clones in this sample may be carry-over from other donors' samples.

This clonotype was seen repeatedly, ten times or more. The CDR3 DNA follows: TGTGCCAGCAGTCCGACTCGTGGACAGGGGGCAAAAACCCAGCATTTT. Protein: CASSPTRGQGAKTQHF. The chain employs TRBV28 and TRBJ1-5; TRBD1 matches 11 bases. Germline V gene data show CDR1 as MDHEN and CDR2 as SYDVKM. This CDR3 is 16 amino acids long. V was clipped by 5 bases and J by 11 bases; unmatched bases: 14.

This clonotype was seen at least ten times. V is TRBV12-3 or TRBV12-4 and J is TRBJ1-1, with 9 bases aligning to TRBD1. The CDR3 contains 14 residues. V was clipped by 7 bases and J by 3 bases; unmatched bases: 6. This CDR3 is CASKNRGLDTEAFF. The CDR3 DNA is TGTGCCAGCAAAAACAGGGGGCTAGACACTGAAGCTTTCTTT.

At least ten counts were recorded for this clonotype. The J gene is TRBJ2-2, the V gene TRBV3-1, with D perhaps TRBD2 (6 bases). V shed 4 bases and J shed 0 bases, with 18 bases lying between them. Germline assignment: CDR1 LGHDT and CDR2 YNNKEL (reference sequence). This CDR3 comprises 18 residues. CDR3 loop: CASSPRRGGATNTGELFF. The CDR3 coding sequence is TGTGCCAGCAGCCCAAGAAGAGGCGGGGCCACGAACACCGGGGAGCTGTTTTTT.

This clonotype showed up many times. This chain joins TRBV20-1 and TRBJ2-5; D may be TRBD1 (5 bases). The germline V gene has CDR1 DFQATT and CDR2 SNEGSKA (reference sequence). The CDR3 has 18 amino acids. Trimming removed 0 bases at V and 6 bases at J, with 26 bases between. Written as DNA, the CDR3 is TGCAGTGCTAGAGATCTTCTTTCTCTTGGCAGGGTTGGAAAGACCCAGTACTTC. This gives the protein CSARDLLSLGRVGKTQYF.

This chain joins TRBV5-6 and TRBJ2-3; 8 nucleotides align to TRBD2. V dropped 4 bases and J dropped 10; count of bases not matched to a gene: 8. Germline loops: CDR1 SGHDT, CDR2 YYEEEE. CDR3 size: 13 residues. In DNA form, the CDR3 reads TGTGCCAGCAGCCAACCGGGACTAGAAGCGCAGTATTTT. It translates to CASSQPGLEAQYF.

This clonotype was seen repeatedly, ten times or more. The V and J genes are TRBV18 and TRBJ2-5; 7 bases map to TRBD2. V lost 3 bases and J lost 5; bases outside the gene matches: 3. CDR3 size: 13 residues. Per germline, CDR1 KGHSH and CDR2 LQKENI. The CDR3 DNA reads as TGTGCCAGCTCACCCGGACTAGAGGAGACCCAGTACTTC. Amino acid sequence: CASSPGLEETQYF.

This clonotype has a count of ten or more. V gene TRBV5-1 combines with J gene TRBJ2-2; D ambiguous. The CDR3 has 13 residues. Trimming removed 5 bases at V and 7 bases at J, with 12 bases between. CDR1 is SGHRS, CDR2 YFSETQ, per germline. CDR3 in amino acids: CASRVGSYGELFF. CDR3 nucleotides: TGCGCCAGCAGGGTTGGGTCCTACGGGGAGCTGTTTTTT.

In this sample, this clonotype turned up many times. The genes are TRBV12-3 or TRBV12-4 and TRBJ2-5, with 7 positions matching TRBD2. V shed 5 bases, J shed 7 bases, and the junction held 10 bases outside the gene matches. This CDR3 spans 14 amino acids. This CDR3 reads CASSPGLVTATQYF. CDR3 sequence (DNA): TGTGCCAGCAGTCCTGGACTAGTCACTGCGACCCAGTACTTC.

V and J are TRBV5-1 and TRBJ2-7; D is perhaps TRBD1 (6 bases). V lost 4 bases, J lost 2 bases, and 16 bases lay in between. CDR3 length: 15 residues. In germline, CDR1 is SGHRS, CDR2 YFSETQ. The CDR3 is CASSPGQFPPYEQYF. The CDR3 region has the DNA TGCGCCAGCAGCCCAGGACAGTTCCCCCCCTACGAGCAGTACTTC.

The V call is TRBV3-1, the J call TRBJ1-2, with 7 bases aligning to TRBD1. The CDR3 totals 15 residues. J gave up 4 bases and V 5 bases, and 10 bases lay outside the gene matches. In germline, CDR1 is LGHDT, CDR2 YNNKEL (reference sequence). In nucleotides, the CDR3 is TGTGCCAGCAGCACGCGACAGGGAAGAGCCTATGGCTACACCTTC. It encodes CASSTRQGRAYGYTF.

Ten or more counts support this clonotype. The V and J genes are TRBV30 and TRBJ1-5; TRBD1 matches at 7 bases. CDR1 is GTSNPN and CDR2 is SVGIG in the germline V gene (reference sequence). CDR3 length: 13 amino acids. Trimming took 0 bases from V and 4 from J; bases not matched to a gene: 0. The CDR3 DNA follows: TGTGCCTGGAGTGTACAGGGGAATCAGCCCCAGCATTTT. Encoded protein: CAWSVQGNQPQHF.

The genes are TRBV7-3 and TRBJ1-1, with a tentative D call TRBD1 (6 bases). Trimming left V 3 bases short and J 2 bases short, with 13 bases between. Germline lookup yields CDR1 SGHTA and CDR2 FQGTGA. This CDR3 comprises 15 residues. The CDR3 region has the DNA TGTGCCAGCAGCTTTGTTACAGGGATCAACACTGAAGCTTTCTTT. Its translation is CASSFVTGINTEAFF. The whole variable domain, remainder taken from reference TRBV7-3 and TRBJ1-1, is GAGVSQTPSNKVTEKGKYVELRCDPISGHTALYWYRQSLGQGPEFLIYFQGTGAADDSGLPNDRFFAVRPEGSVSTLKIQRTERGDSAVYLCASSFVTGINTEAFFGQGTRLTVV.

This clonotype was observed a handful of times. This sequence joins TRBV12-3 or TRBV12-4 and TRBJ1-1, with D possibly TRBD1 on 6 matching bases. CDR3 length: 15 residues. With 4 bases removed from V and 4 bases from J, the gap between germline ends came to 16 bases. This CDR3 is CASSYTGRGTTEAFF. Written as DNA, the CDR3 is TGTGCCAGCAGTTACACAGGGAGGGGGACCACTGAAGCTTTCTTT.

The count of this clonotype is one. This sequence joins TRBV11-2 and TRBJ1-3, with no clear D. The CDR3 has 14 residues. Germline V gives CDR1 SGHAT, CDR2 FQNNGV. Between the trimmed V and J ends, which lost 5 bases and 2 bases, there was a span of 10 bases. CDR3 coding DNA: TGTGCCAGCAGCCCCTGGACGCCTGGAAACACCATATATTTT. It is translated as CASSPWTPGNTIYF.

At least ten counts were recorded for this clonotype. V usage is TRBV12-3 or TRBV12-4 and J usage is TRBJ1-6; a weak D match, TRBD1 (6 bases). Trimming pared 8 bases from V and 8 bases from J, leaving 19 bases between. CDR3 length: 15 amino acids. The CDR3 coding sequence is TGTGCCAGCCGTCAAAGCCGGGGGGCCGATTCACCCCTCCACTTT. Residues: CASRQSRGADSPLHF.

Ten or more counts support this clonotype. This chain connects TRBV6-5 to TRBJ2-4, with 10 bases lining up with TRBD2. Germline V gene sequence: CDR1 MNHEY, CDR2 SVGAGI. The CDR3 sequence is 17 residues long. The trim removed 2 bases at V and 3 bases at J, leaving 7 bases unmatched. CDR3 amino acids: CASSYSKLAGDKNIQYF. CDR3 DNA: TGTGCCAGCAGTTACAGTAAGCTAGCGGGGGACAAAAACATTCAGTACTTC.

The table lists this clonotype with many counts. The V call is TRBV6-6, the J call TRBJ2-7; 9 bases fit TRBD1. The CDR3 totals 15 residues. Germline-derived CDR1 and CDR2 are MNHNY and SVGAGI (reference sequence). V was pared by 4 bases and J by 4 bases, with 8 bases of the junction left unmatched. This chain's CDR3 is CASSSTGQGFYEQYF. CDR3 DNA sequence: TGTGCCAGCAGTTCCACGGGACAGGGTTTTTACGAGCAGTACTTC.

This clonotype was counted at least ten times. The V gene is TRBV20-1, the J gene TRBJ1-1; the D is unclear. Germline V gene sequence: CDR1 DFQATT, CDR2 SNEGSKA (reference sequence). This CDR3 region has 14 residues. CDR3 loop: CSPSVPGVNTEAFF. The CDR3 coding sequence is TGCAGCCCCAGTGTACCAGGAGTGAACACTGAAGCTTTCTTT.

This clonotype was picked up many times. The chain uses TRBV24-1 and TRBJ2-5, with 8 bases fitting TRBD2. The CDR3 covers 14 residues. Losses at the gene ends were 7 bases for V and 0 bases for J; bases not matched to a gene: 3. CDR1 and CDR2 (germline): KGHDR, SFDVKD. CDR3 residues: CATRAGEYQETQYF. The CDR3 DNA reads TGTGCCACCAGAGCGGGGGAATACCAAGAGACCCAGTACTTC.

The chain combines TRBV6-6 with TRBJ1-4; D ambiguous. With 2 bases removed from V and 2 bases from J, the gap between germline ends came to 6 bases. CDR1 is MNHNY and CDR2 is SVGAGI in the germline V gene (reference sequence). The CDR3 loop spans 14 amino acids. The CDR3 protein is CASSYLGTNEKLFF. The CDR3 DNA sequence: TGTGCCAGCAGTTACCTGGGGACTAATGAAAAACTGTTTTTT.

This chain links TRBV18 with TRBJ2-6; D is unresolved. Germline assignment: CDR1 KGHSH and CDR2 LQKENI. The V and J ends lost 7 bases and 0 bases respectively, with 13 bases between them. This CDR3 has 16 amino acids. The CDR3 bases are TGTGCCAGCTTACCCCTTCAGAACTCTGGGGCCAACGTCCTGACTTTC. Translating gives CASLPLQNSGANVLTF.

The chain uses TRBV11-3 and TRBJ1-1; D gene unclear. Germline V gene lookup returns CDR1 SGHNT and CDR2 YENEEA. This CDR3 contains 13 residues. The V and J ends lost 3 bases and 3 bases respectively, with 8 bases between them. The CDR3 is CASSFKFDTEAFF. CDR3 coding DNA: TGTGCCAGCAGCTTTAAGTTTGACACTGAAGCTTTCTTT. Based on the CDR3 plus reference TRBV11-3 and TRBJ1-1, the full variable domain is EAGVVQSPRYKIIEKKQPVAFWCNPISGHNTLYWYLQNLGQGPELLIRYENEEAVDDSQLPKDRFSAERLKGVDSTLKIQPAELGDSAVYLCASSFKFDTEAFFGQGTRLTVV.